This TCR beta chain was captured in a study of identical twins. Whole-study results and caveats: A partial confounding effect on zero-insertion analyses could come from invariant MAIT and iNKT cells. With abundant cord blood beta clonotypes, insertions were fewer; memory repertoires showed no such pattern.

This clonotype appeared a few times. Its antigen is not identified. The donors were all healthy and Caucasian. This CDR3 region has 12 residues. Each CDR3 protein gets one entry after TCRdb re-called the 5' RACE reads with MiXCR. The table records a few hundred thousand distinct CDR3 sequences, around a tenth of them present only once. These data are also associated with another study on yellow fever vaccine responses in identical twins.

Sequenced: PBMCs. V is TRBV12-3 or TRBV12-4 and J is TRBJ2-3; D gene uncertain. This TCR was recovered from a woman under 30 in good health. The CDR3 DNA follows: TGTGCATCTACGGGTAGGACAGATACGCAGTATTTT. It is translated as CASTGRTDTQYF.